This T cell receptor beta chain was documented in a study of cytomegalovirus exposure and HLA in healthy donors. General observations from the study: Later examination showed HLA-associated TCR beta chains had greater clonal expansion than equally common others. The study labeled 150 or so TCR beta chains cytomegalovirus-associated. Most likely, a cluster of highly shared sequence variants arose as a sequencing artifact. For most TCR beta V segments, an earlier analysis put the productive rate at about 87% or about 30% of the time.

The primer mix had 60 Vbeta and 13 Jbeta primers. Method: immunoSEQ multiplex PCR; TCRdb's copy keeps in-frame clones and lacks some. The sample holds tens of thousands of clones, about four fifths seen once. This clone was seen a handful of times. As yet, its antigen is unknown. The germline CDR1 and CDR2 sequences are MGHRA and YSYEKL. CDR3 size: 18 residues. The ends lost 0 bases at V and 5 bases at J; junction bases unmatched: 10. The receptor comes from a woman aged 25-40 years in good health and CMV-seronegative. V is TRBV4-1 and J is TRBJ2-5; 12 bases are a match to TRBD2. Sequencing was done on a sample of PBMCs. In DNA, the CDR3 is TGCGCCAGCAGCCAAGAAAACGGCCTAGCGGGAGGGTGGGAGACCCAGTACTTC. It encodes CASSQENGLAGGWETQYF.